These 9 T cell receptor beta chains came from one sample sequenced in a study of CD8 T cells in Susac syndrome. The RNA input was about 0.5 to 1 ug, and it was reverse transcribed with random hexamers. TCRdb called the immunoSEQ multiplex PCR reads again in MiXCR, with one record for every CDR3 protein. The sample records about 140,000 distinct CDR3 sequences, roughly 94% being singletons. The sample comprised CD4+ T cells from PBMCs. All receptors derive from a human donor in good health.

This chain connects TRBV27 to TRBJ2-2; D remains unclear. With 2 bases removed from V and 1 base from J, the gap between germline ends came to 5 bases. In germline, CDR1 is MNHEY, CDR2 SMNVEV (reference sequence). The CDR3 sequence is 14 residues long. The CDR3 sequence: CASSLGWNTGELFF. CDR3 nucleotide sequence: TGTGCCAGCAGTTTAGGCTGGAACACCGGGGAGCTGTTTTTT.

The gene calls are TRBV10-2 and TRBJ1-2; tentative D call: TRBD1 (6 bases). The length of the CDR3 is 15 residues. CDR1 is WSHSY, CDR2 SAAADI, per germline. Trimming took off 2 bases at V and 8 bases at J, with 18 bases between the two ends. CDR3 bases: TGCGCCAGCAGTGAGATTTCAGGGGATAGAGGCGGCTACACCTTC. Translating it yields CASSEISGDRGGYTF.

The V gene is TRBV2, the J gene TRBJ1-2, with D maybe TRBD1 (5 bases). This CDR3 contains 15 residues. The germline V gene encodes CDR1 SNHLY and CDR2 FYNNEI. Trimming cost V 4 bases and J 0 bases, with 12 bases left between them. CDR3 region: CASSGGLMTNYGYTF. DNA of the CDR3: TGTGCCAGCAGTGGGGGACTGATGACTAACTATGGCTACACCTTC.

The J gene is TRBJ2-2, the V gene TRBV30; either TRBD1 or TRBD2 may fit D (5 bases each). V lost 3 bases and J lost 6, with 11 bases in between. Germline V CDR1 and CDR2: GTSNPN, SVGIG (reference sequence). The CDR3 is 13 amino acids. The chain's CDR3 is CAWRGWGSGELFF. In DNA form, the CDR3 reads TGTGCCTGGAGAGGATGGGGGTCCGGGGAGCTGTTTTTT.

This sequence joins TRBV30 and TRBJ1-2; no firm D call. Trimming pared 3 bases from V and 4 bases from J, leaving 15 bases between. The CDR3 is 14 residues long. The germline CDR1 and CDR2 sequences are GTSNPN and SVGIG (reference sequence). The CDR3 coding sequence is TGTGCCTGGAGGTGGGAGGAGCTTACCTATGGCTACACCTTC. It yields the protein CAWRWEELTYGYTF. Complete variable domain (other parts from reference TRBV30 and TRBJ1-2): SQTIHQWPATLVQPVGSPLSLECTVEGTSNPNLYWYRQAAGRGLQLLFYSVGIGQISSEVPQNLSASRPQDRQFILSSKKLLLSDSGFYLCAWRWEELTYGYTFGSGTRLTVV.

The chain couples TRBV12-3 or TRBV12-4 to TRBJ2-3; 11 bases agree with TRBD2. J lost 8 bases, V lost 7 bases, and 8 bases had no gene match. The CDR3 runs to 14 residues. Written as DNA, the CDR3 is TGTGCCAGCACCCTGACTAGCGGGGTTGTTACGCAGTATTTT. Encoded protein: CASTLTSGVVTQYF.

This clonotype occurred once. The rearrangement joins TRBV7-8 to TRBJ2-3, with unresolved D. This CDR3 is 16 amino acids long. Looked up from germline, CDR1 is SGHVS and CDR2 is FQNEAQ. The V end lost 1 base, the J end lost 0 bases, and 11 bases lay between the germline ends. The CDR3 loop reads CASSLGRSSSTDTQYF. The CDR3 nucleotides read TGTGCCAGCAGCTTAGGAAGGAGCTCTAGCACAGATACGCAGTATTTT.

DNA of the CDR3: TGTGCCAGCAGTCGTCGCCCAGGTGTCAGTGTCAATGAGCAGTTCTTC. As protein: CASSRRPGVSVNEQFF. The rearrangement links TRBV12-3 or TRBV12-4 to TRBJ2-1; D unresolved. The CDR3 contains 16 residues. The germline V and J ends were trimmed by 5 bases and 6 bases, with 20 bases remaining between them.

The CDR3 sequence: CASSLPLGTGANVLTF. CDR3 nucleotide sequence: TGTGCCAGCAGCCTCCCATTAGGTACTGGGGCCAACGTCCTGACTTTC. This chain links TRBV3-1 with TRBJ2-6; D is unclear. This CDR3 is 16 amino acids long. The V end lost 4 bases, the J end lost 2 bases, and 12 bases lay between the germline ends. CDR1 is LGHDT, CDR2 YNNKEL, per germline (reference sequence).